The T cell receptor beta chain under discussion was sequenced for a study of blood T cell repertoires in COVID-19. Germline-derived CDR1 and CDR2 are SNHLY and FYNNEI. This CDR3 is 12 amino acids long. Trimming shortened V by 6 bases and J by 2 bases, and 5 bases separated the two germline ends. Authors' methods: Estimated nucleated cell counts came from reference gene primer amplification. The repertoire was sequenced with immunoSEQ multiplex PCR; TCRdb's copy has only in-frame clones and lacks some. The V and J calls and clone size come from that table; D and trimming were worked out from the DNA. The sample comprises a few hundred thousand clones, about 89% of which are singletons, and 1.3% rests with the top ten. Participant reports of clinical history set cohort assignment.

The chain combines TRBV2 with TRBJ2-1, with D unresolved. The clonotype comes from a man in his thirties or forties who had recovered from COVID-19. Sequenced material: PBMCs or T cells enriched from blood (not recorded which). The CDR3, as DNA: TGTGCCAGCAGCCTTCCCTACAATGAGCAGTTCTTC. It codes for CASSLPYNEQFF.